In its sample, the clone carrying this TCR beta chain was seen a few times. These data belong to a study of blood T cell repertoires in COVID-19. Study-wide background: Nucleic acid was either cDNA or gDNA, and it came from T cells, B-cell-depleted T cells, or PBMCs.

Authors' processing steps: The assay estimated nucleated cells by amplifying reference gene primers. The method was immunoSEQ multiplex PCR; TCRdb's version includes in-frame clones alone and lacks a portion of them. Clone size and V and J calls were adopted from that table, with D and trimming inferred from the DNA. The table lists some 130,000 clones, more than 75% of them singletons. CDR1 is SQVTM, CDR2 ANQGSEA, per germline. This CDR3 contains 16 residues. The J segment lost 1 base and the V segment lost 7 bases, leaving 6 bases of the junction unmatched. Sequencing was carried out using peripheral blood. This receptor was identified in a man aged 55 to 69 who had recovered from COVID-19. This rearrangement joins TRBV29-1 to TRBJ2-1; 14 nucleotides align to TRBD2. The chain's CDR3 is CSATGLAGASYNEQFF. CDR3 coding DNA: TGCAGCGCTACGGGACTAGCGGGGGCTTCCTACAATGAGCAGTTCTTC.